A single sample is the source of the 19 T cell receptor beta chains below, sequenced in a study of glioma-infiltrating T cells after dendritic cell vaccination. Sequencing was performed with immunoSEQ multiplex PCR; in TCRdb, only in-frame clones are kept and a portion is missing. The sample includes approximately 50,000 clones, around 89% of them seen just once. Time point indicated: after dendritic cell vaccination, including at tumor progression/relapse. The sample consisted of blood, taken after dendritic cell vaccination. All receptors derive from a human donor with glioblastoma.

CDR3 sequence: CASSQGTGRPDYGYTF. The DNA of the CDR3 is TGTGCCAGCAGCCAAGGGACAGGGCGTCCTGACTATGGCTACACCTTC. The chain links TRBV7-2 to TRBJ1-2; 9 bases match TRBD1. This CDR3 spans 16 amino acids. In germline, CDR1 is SGHTA, CDR2 FQGNSA. The V gene end was trimmed by 5 bases and the J gene end by 3 bases; junction bases not matched to a gene: 10. The full variable domain, completed using reference TRBV7-2 and TRBJ1-2, is GAGVSQSPSNKVTEKGKDVELRCDPISGHTALYWYRQSLGQGLEFLIYFQGNSAPDKSGLPSDRFSAERTGGSVSTLTIQRTQQEDSAVYLCASSQGTGRPDYGYTFGSGTRLTVV.

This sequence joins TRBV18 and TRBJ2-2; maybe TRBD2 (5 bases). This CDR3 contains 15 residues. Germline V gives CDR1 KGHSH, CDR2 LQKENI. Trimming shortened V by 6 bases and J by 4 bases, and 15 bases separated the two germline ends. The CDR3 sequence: CASSLSIGGTGELFF. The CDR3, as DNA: TGTGCCAGCTCCCTGTCCATTGGAGGCACCGGGGAGCTGTTTTTT.

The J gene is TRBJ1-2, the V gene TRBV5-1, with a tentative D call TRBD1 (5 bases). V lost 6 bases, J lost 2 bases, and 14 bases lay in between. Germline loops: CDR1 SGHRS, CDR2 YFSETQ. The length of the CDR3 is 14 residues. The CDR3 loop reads CASKSGMENYGYTF. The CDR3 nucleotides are TGCGCCAGCAAATCAGGGATGGAGAACTATGGCTACACCTTC.

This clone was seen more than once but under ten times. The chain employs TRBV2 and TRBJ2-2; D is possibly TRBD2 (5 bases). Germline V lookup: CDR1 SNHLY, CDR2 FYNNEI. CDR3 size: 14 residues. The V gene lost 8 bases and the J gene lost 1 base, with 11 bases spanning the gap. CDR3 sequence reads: CASRRAENTGELFF. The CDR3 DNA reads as TGTGCCAGCCGACGAGCGGAGAACACCGGGGAGCTGTTTTTT.

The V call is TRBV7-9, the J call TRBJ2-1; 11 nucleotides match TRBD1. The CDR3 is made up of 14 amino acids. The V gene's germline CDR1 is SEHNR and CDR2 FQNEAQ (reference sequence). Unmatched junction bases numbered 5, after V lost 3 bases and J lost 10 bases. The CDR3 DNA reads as TGTGCCAGCAGCTTGGACAGGGGGCGCGAAGAGCAGTTCTTC. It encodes CASSLDRGREEQFF.

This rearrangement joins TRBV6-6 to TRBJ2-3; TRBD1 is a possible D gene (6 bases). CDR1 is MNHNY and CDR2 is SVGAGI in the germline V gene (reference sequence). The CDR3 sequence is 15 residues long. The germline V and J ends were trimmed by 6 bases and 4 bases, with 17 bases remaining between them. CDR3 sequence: CASRGRQVGPDTQYF. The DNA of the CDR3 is TGTGCCAGCAGGGGAAGACAGGTTGGCCCAGATACGCAGTATTTT.

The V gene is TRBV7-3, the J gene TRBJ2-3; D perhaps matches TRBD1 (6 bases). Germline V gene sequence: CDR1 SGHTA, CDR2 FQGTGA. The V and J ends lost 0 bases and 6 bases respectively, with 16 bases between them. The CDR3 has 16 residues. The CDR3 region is CASSLTGDTERDTQYF. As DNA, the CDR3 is TGTGCCAGCAGCTTAACTGGGGACACCGAGAGGGATACGCAGTATTTT. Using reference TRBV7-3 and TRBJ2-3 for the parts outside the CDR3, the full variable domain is GAGVSQTPSNKVTEKGKYVELRCDPISGHTALYWYRQSLGQGPEFLIYFQGTGAADDSGLPNDRFFAVRPEGSVSTLKIQRTERGDSAVYLCASSLTGDTERDTQYFGPGTRLTVL.

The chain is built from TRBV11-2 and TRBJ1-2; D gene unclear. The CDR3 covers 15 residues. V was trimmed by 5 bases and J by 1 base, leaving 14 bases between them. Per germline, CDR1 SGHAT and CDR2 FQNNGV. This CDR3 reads CASSPTDRGNYGYTF. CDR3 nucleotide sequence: TGTGCCAGCAGCCCTACAGACCGGGGTAACTATGGCTACACCTTC. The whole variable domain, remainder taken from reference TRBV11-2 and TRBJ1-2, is EAGVAQSPRYKIIEKRQSVAFWCNPISGHATLYWYQQILGQGPKLLIQFQNNGVVDDSQLPKDRFSAERLKGVDSTLKIQPAKLEDSAVYLCASSPTDRGNYGYTFGSGTRLTVV.

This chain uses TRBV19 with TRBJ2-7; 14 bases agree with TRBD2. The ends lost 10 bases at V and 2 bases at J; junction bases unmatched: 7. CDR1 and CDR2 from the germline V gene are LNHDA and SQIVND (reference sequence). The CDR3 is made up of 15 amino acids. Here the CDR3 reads CATRLAGGRAYEQYF. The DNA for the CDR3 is TGTGCCACGAGACTAGCGGGAGGGCGGGCCTACGAGCAGTACTTC.

CDR3: CASKGTSGSSGYNEQFF. CDR3 coding DNA: TGTGCCAGTAAAGGGACTAGCGGGAGTTCGGGCTACAATGAGCAGTTCTTC. The chain carries TRBV19 and TRBJ2-1; 14 bases fit TRBD2. After removal of 7 bases from V and 3 bases from J, the junction contained 8 bases not matched to a gene. The CDR3 is made up of 17 amino acids. The V gene's germline CDR1 is LNHDA and CDR2 SQIVND (reference sequence). The variable domain in full, with the rest retrieved from reference TRBV19 and TRBJ2-1, is DGGITQSPKYLFRKEGQNVTLSCEQNLNHDAMYWYRQDPGQGLRLIYYSQIVNDFQKGDIAEGYSVSREKKESFPLTVTSAQKNPTAFYLCASKGTSGSSGYNEQFFGPGTRLTVL.

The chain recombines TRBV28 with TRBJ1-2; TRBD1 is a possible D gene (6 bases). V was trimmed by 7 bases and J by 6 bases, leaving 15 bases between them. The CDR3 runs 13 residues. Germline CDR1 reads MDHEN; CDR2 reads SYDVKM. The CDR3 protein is CASKRQGYHGYTF. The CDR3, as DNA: TGTGCCAGCAAGAGGCAGGGGTATCATGGCTACACCTTC.

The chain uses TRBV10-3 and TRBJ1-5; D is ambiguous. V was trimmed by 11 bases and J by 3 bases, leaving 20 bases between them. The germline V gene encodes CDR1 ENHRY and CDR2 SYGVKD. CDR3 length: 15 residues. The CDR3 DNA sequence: TGTGCCTCTAGTACGCGGGCTGGGGACAATCAGCCCCAGCATTTT. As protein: CASSTRAGDNQPQHF.

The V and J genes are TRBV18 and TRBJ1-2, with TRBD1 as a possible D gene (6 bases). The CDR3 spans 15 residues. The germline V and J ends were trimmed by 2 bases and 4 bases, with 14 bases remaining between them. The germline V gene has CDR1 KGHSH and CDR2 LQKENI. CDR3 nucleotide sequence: TGTGCCAGCTCACCAGGTCGTACAGGGCCCTATGGCTACACCTTC. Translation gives CASSPGRTGPYGYTF.

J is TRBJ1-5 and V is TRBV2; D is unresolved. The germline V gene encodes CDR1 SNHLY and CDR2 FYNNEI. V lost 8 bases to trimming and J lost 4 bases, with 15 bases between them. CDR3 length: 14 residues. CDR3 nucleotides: TGTGCCAGCTCCCAAGACACATCAAATCAGCCCCAGCATTTT. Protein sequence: CASSQDTSNQPQHF.

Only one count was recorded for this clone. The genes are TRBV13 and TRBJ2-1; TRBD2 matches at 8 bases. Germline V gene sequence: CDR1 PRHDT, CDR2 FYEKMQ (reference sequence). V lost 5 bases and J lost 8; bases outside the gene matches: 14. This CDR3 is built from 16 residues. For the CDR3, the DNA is TGTGCCAGCAGCCCCCTCCTGAGCGGGAGTGGTGATGAGCAGTTCTTC. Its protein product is CASSPLLSGSGDEQFF. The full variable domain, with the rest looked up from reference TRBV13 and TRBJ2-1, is AAGVIQSPRHLIKEKRETATLKCYPIPRHDTVYWYQQGPGQDPQFLISFYEKMQSDKGSIPDRFSAQQFSDYHSELNMSSLELGDSALYFCASSPLLSGSGDEQFFGPGTRLTVL.

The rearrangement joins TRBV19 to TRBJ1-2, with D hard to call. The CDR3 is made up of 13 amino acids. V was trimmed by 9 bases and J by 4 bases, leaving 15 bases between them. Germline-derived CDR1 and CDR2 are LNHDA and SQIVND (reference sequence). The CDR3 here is CASSSTRGYGYTF. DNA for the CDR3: TGTGCCAGCAGCAGTACCCGGGGCTATGGCTACACCTTC.

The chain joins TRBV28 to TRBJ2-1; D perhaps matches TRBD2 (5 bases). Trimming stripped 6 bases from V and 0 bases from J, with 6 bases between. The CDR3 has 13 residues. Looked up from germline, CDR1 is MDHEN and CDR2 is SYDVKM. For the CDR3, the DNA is TGTGCCAGCAGCCGGGGCTCCTACAATGAGCAGTTCTTC. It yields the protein CASSRGSYNEQFF. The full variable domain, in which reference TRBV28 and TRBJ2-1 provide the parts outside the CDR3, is DVKVTQSSRYLVKRTGEKVFLECVQDMDHENMFWYRQDPGLGLRLIYFSYDVKMKEKGDIPEGYSVSREKKERFSLILESASTNQTSMYLCASSRGSYNEQFFGPGTRLTVL.

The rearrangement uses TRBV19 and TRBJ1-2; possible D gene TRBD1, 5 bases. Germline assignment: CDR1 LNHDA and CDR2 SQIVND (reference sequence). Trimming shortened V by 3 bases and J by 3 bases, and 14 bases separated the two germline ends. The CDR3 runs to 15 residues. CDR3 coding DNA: TGTGCCAGTAGTATCGGGGGGACTTTCGACTATGGCTACACCTTC. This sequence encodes CASSIGGTFDYGYTF.

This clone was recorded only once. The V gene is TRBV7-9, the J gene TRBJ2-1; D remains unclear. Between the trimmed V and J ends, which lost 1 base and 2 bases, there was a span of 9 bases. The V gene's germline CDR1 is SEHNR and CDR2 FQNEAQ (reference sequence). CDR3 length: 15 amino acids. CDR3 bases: TGTGCCAGCAGCTTAGATTTCAGGACCTACAATGAGCAGTTCTTC. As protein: CASSLDFRTYNEQFF. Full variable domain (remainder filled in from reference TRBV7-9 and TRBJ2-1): DTGVSQNPRHKITKRGQNVTFRCDPISEHNRLYWYRQTLGQGPEFLTYFQNEAQLEKSRLLSDRFSAERPKGSFSTLEIQRTEQGDSAMYLCASSLDFRTYNEQFFGPGTRLTVL.